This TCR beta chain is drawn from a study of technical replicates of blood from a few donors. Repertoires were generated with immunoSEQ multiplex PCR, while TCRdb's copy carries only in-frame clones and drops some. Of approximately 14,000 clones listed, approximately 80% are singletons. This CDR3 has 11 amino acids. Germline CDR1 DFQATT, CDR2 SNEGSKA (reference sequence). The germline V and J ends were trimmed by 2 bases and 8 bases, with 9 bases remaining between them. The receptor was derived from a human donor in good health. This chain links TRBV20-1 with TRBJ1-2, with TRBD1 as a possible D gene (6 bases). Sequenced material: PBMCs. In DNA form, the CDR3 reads TGCAGTGCTAGAACAGGGCGCGGCTACACCTTC. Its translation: CSARTGRGYTF.